This is a list of T cell receptor beta chains from one sample in a study of PD-L1 blockade in urothelial cancer. Using immunoSEQ multiplex PCR, the repertoire was profiled, and TCRdb retains in-frame clones only, with some absent. In the table there are tens of thousands of clones, around nine tenths of which are singletons. Sequenced here: PBMCs, sampled around atezolizumab (anti-PD-L1) treatment. The source is a man aged 50 to 59 with urothelial cancer. Each CDR3 is given with its conserved first and last residue. A D gene is named only where the DNA matches it firmly. The size entry is marked missing in some rows and otherwise reads once, few, many or a size class.

clone size,J gene,V gene,D gene,CDR3 DNA,CDR3 protein
-,TRBJ2-3,TRBV2,-,TGTGCCAGCTCGGGGGTTGGGGATCGAACAGATACGCAGTATTTT,CASSGVGDRTDTQYF
-,TRBJ1-1,TRBV29-1,TRBD1,TGCAGCGCCGCCCGTGCAGGGGGCTTCACTGAAGCTTTCTTT,CSAARAGGFTEAFF
once,TRBJ2-3,TRBV20-1,-,TGCAGTGCAGTGAGGGAGGACACGCAGTATTTT,CSAVREDTQYF
-,TRBJ2-5,TRBV9,TRBD2,TGTGCCAGCAGCGAGACACTAGCGGCCCAAGAGACCCAGTACTTC,CASSETLAAQETQYF
-,TRBJ2-1,TRBV9,TRBD1,TGTGCCAGCAGCGTAGCCGGGACAGGGGACAATGAGCAGTTCTTC,CASSVAGTGDNEQFF
-,TRBJ1-3,TRBV13,-,TGTGCCAGCAGCTTAGTAGGGGGAGGAAACACCATATATTTT,CASSLVGGGNTIYF
-,TRBJ2-7,TRBV11-2,-,TGTGCCAGCAGCTTAGAAGGGGGGGGGAACTACGAGCAGTACTTC,CASSLEGGGNYEQYF
-,TRBJ1-1,TRBV7-8,TRBD1,TGTGCCAGCAGCTTAAGACAGGGGAACACTGAAGCTTTCTTT,CASSLRQGNTEAFF
-,TRBJ2-5,TRBV10-3,TRBD1,TGTGCCATCAGTGAGTGGAGACAGGGGGGAGAGACCCAGTACTTC,CAISEWRQGGETQYF
-,TRBJ2-7,TRBV4-2,TRBD2,TGTGCCAGCAGCCCCCGTACGGGGGGCTACGAGCAGTACTTC,CASSPRTGGYEQYF
-,TRBJ2-2,TRBV25-1,-,TGTGCCAGCAGTGAACCCACAGGGCTGAGGGGGGAGCTGTTTTTT,CASSEPTGLRGELFF
few,TRBJ2-7,TRBV10-3,-,TGTGCCATCGTCGCGGGGTTGGGCGAGCAGTACTTC,CAIVAGLGEQYF
-,TRBJ2-1,TRBV5-1,-,TGCGCCAGCAGCTTGGGCGTTAGCCGGAATGAGCAGTTCTTC,CASSLGVSRNEQFF
-,TRBJ1-2,TRBV4-1,-,TGCGCCAGCAGCCAAGACCCAGCTAACTATGGCTACACCTTC,CASSQDPANYGYTF
-,TRBJ2-7,TRBV6-6,-,TGTGCCAGCAGCATAGGACTTCCCTCCTACGAGCAGTACTTC,CASSIGLPSYEQYF
-,TRBJ1-2,TRBV30,-,TGTGCCTGGACCTTAGGAGGGTATGGCTACACCTTC,CAWTLGGYGYTF
-,TRBJ2-7,TRBV11-2,-,TGTGCCAGCAGCCCCGACACCTACGAGCAGTACTTC,CASSPDTYEQYF
-,TRBJ2-1,TRBV9,TRBD2,TGTGCCACCGCGCCTCTAGCGGGGGGGGCTGAGCAGTTCTTC,CATAPLAGGAEQFF
-,TRBJ1-1,TRBV11-2,-,TGTGCCAGCAGCCAGATGCGGGGGACTGAAGCTTTCTTT,CASSQMRGTEAFF
-,TRBJ2-5,TRBV12-5,-,TGTGCTAGTGGTAAGGGGGGGCCGGGGGCAGAGACCCAGTACTTC,CASGKGGPGAETQYF
-,TRBJ2-5,TRBV19,-,TGTGCCAGTAGTATCTGGGGCGAGGAGACCCAGTACTTC,CASSIWGEETQYF
-,TRBJ2-5,TRBV7-2,TRBD2,TGTGCCAGCAGCCGTCTGGGGTTACTAGCGGGAGGGGGACAAGAGACCCAGTACTTC,CASSRLGLLAGGGQETQYF
-,TRBJ2-7,TRBV10-3,-,TGTGCCATCAAGCCGCGGGCCGACTCCTACGAGCAGTACTTC,CAIKPRADSYEQYF
-,TRBJ2-5,TRBV7-9,TRBD1,TGTGCCAGCAGCCGTACAGGGGGTCAGGAGACCCAGTACTTC,CASSRTGGQETQYF
-,TRBJ2-7,TRBV10-3,-,TGTGCCATCAGAAGAGCTGCTAGCTACGAGCAGTACTTC,CAIRRAASYEQYF
once,TRBJ1-5,TRBV7-6,-,TGTGCCAGCAGCTTAGCGCGGGACCAGCCCCAGCATTTT,CASSLARDQPQHF
-,TRBJ2-7,TRBV2,TRBD2,TGTGCCAGCAGTGAGCGGAGCGGGAGGGTCTACGAGCAGTACTTC,CASSERSGRVYEQYF
few,TRBJ1-6,TRBV30,-,TGTGCCTCGGGGGGTGGAAGTTCACCCCTCCACTTT,CASGGGSSPLHF
-,TRBJ1-2,TRBV12-5,-,TGTGCTAGTGGCCCGGGACGGCTTAGCTGGAGGGATGGCTACACCTTC,CASGPGRLSWRDGYTF
-,TRBJ2-1,TRBV6-1,-,TGTGCCAGCAGCTCTAAGGGGCCTTACAATGAGCAGTTCTTC,CASSSKGPYNEQFF
-,TRBJ2-1,TRBV5-1,-,TGCGCCAGCAGCTTGAGCTTCATCTCCTACAATGAGCAGTTCTTC,CASSLSFISYNEQFF
medium-sized,TRBJ1-6,TRBV7-6,TRBD1,TGTGCCAGCAGCTTAGGGACAGGGCTCCATTCACCCCTCCACTTT,CASSLGTGLHSPLHF
-,TRBJ2-3,TRBV5-1,TRBD2,TGCGCCAGCAGCTTGCAGGCGGGACTAGCGGGAGGATCTAGCACAGATACGCAGTATTTT,CASSLQAGLAGGSSTDTQYF
-,TRBJ1-3,TRBV4-3,-,TGCGCCAGCAGCCATGACAACTCTGGAAACACCATATATTTT,CASSHDNSGNTIYF
few,TRBJ2-1,TRBV5-4,TRBD1,TGTGCCAGCAGCCTCCGGGACAGGGGGGCCAATGAGCAGTTCTTC,CASSLRDRGANEQFF